This T cell receptor beta chain stems from a study of T cell responses to AZD1222 COVID-19 vaccine. Study-wide background: It was second doses at about 4 or about 12 weeks that were pooled. General study points: Most donors were white British and more were female, and clonal diversity was possibly underestimated. The reported proportion of spike-specific TCRs targeting unmutated variant regions was nearly half. Only after the peak T cell response were repertoires sampled.

CDR1 and CDR2 from the germline V gene are LGHDT and YNNKEL (reference sequence). The CDR3 contains 15 residues. Trimming took 4 bases from V and 6 from J, leaving 16 bases between them. About this clone: Antigen unknown.

Using immunoSEQ multiplex PCR, the repertoire was profiled, and TCRdb retains in-frame clones only, with some absent. Among some 120,000 clones listed, over 75% were seen once. The chain uses TRBV3-1 (or the pseudogene TRBV3-2) and TRBJ1-5; the D is unclear. The sequenced sample was peripheral blood, obtained on day 0 of AZD1222 vaccination. This sequence was found in an adult in good health. CDR3 bases: TGTGCCAGCAGCCCGTCGACCGCACGGGGTCAGCCCCAGCATTTT. Protein product: CASSPSTARGQPQHF.